This TCR beta chain was identified during a study of blood T cells in healthy people across ages. Study-wide results and caveats: As age increased, TCR beta diversity per million T cells fell in a roughly linear fashion.

The authors drew approximately 9 milliliters of peripheral blood from each donor. Whenever a sample was processed, at least 6.5 million PBMCs were isolated. This CDR3 is 11 amino acids long. V lost 4 bases, J lost 3 bases, and 6 bases lay in between. CDR1 SQVTM and CDR2 ANQGSEA come from the germline V gene. Then a second PCR, running about 7 to 11 cycles, was carried out with a sample-barcoded 5' primer and a J-beta primer mix. TCRdb reprocessed the 5' RACE reads via MiXCR and lists one record per CDR3 protein. Seen here are about a million distinct CDR3 sequences, more than 30% observed once, and the top ten hold roughly 13%. This clonotype was observed a handful of times. Its antigen is unknown.

The specimen was blood. The chain uses TRBV29-1 and TRBJ1-1; D call uncertain. The clonotype was recovered from a man aged 18 to 29 in good health. The CDR3 coding sequence is TGCAGCGTTGGTATAGACACTGAAGCTTTCTTT. This encodes CSVGIDTEAFF.